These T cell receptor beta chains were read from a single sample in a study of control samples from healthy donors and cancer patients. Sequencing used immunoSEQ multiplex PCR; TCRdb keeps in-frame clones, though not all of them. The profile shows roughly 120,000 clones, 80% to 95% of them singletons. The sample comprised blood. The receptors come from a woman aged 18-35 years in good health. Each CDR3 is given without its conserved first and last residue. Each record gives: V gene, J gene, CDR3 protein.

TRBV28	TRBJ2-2	ASSFGFGTGELF
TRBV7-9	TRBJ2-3	ASSLESLAGGEGTQY
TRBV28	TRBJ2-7	ASSRDNHYEQY
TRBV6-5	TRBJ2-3	ASSHRGGSTDTQY
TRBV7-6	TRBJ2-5	ASSLRDSQQETQY
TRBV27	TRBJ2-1	ASSFGPSGYNEQF
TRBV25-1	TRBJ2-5	ASSVGLAGLETQY
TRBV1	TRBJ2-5	TSSQERREGPLETQY
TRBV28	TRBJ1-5	ASRGDLGQPQH
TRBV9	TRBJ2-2	ASSVALTGELF
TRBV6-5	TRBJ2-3	ASMFDRNTDTQY
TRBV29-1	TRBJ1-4	SVALTGVVGEKLF
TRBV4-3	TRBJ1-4	ASSQDPRRLWEKLF
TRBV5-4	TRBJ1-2	ASKETATANYGYT
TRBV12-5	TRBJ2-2	ASGLPRSGGRSGELF
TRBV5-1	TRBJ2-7	ASSLQGTSSYEQY
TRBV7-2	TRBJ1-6	ASSLGQGGSPLH
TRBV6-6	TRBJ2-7	ASRPGGSSYEQY
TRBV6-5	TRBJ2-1	ASILGQGAGGQF
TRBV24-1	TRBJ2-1	ATSQTSGRGNEQF
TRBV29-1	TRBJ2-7	SVEDRGQAHEQY
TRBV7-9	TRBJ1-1	ASSLSGTSYEAF
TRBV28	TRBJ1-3	ASSLGGNRGNTIY
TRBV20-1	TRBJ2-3	SALIADTQY
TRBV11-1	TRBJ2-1	ASSQRTVSPYNEQF
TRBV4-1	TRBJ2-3	ASSQVRGGVDTDTQY
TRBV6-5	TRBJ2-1	ASIPYRAGHEQF
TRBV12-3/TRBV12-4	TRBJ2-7	ASRRQGNEQY
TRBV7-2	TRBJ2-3	ASSLVDWSSGGKTDTQY
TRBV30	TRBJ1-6	AWSVGDRASPLH
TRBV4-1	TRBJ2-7	ASSQAPTGSGYEQY
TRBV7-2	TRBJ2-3	ASSLNGKWTDTQY
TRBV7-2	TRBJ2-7	ASSSATSPKQY
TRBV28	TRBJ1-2	ASSLLLGYGYT
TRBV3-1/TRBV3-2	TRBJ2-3	ASSQDGRGLAGSSTDTQY
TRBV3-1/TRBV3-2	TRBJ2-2	ASSRGPGELF
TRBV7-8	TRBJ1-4	ASSFGRRTNEKLF
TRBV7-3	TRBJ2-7	ASSLVPSSYEQY
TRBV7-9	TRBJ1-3	ASSFDRDSGNTIY
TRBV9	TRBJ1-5	ASSAGDLSNQPQH
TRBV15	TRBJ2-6	ATSRVVRAGANVLT
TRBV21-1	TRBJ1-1	ASSEKAGGTEAF
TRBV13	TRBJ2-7	ASSLAPYRGYYEQY
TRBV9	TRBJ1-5	ASSVTGQGQPQH